A selection of T cell receptor beta chains follows, all from one sample in a study of identical twins. TCRdb passed the 5' RACE reads through MiXCR, listing each CDR3 protein once. The profile shows around 1.7 million distinct CDR3 sequences, less than 40% of them singletons. Sequenced input: cord blood. Receptors originate from a newborn girl in good health. Each CDR3 is given with its conserved first and last residue. Fields, in order: D gene, clone size, V gene, J gene, CDR3 DNA, CDR3 protein. A D gene is named only where the DNA matches it firmly. Only part of the rows carry a size: once, few, many, or a class if the clone is expanded.

TRBD1	-	TRBV29-1	TRBJ2-7	TGCAGCTCGCGTGGGAGGGGACAGGGGCCCCCCAATGAGCAGTACTTC	CSSRGRGQGPPNEQYF
TRBD2	few	TRBV20-1	TRBJ2-7	TGCAGTGCTCTCATCCGGACTAGCGGACCCTACGAGCAGTACTTC	CSALIRTSGPYEQYF
TRBD2	-	TRBV3-1	TRBJ2-1	TGTGCCAGCAGCCAAGAGCTGTTGGGGGTAGCGGGGGCCTACAATGAGCAGTTCTTC	CASSQELLGVAGAYNEQFF
TRBD1	-	TRBV12-5	TRBJ1-2	TGTGCTAGTGGTTTGGGTCAGGGGGTAGATGGCTACACCTTC	CASGLGQGVDGYTF
TRBD2	-	TRBV5-1	TRBJ2-5	TGCGCCAGCAGCTTAGCGGGGTATCCTCAAGAGACCCAGTACTTC	CASSLAGYPQETQYF
TRBD2	few	TRBV6-1	TRBJ2-5	TGTGCCAGCAGGGGACTAGCGTTCCAAGAGACCCAGTACTTC	CASRGLAFQETQYF
-	many	TRBV7-2	TRBJ2-7	TGTGCCAGCAGCTTAGTGGCAGGGACCTACGAGCAGTACTTC	CASSLVAGTYEQYF
-	-	TRBV20-1	TRBJ2-7	TGCAGTGCTCCCGGGACTTCCCCTATGAGGGAGCAGTACTTC	CSAPGTSPMREQYF
-	-	TRBV5-1	TRBJ2-1	TGCGCCAGCAGCTTGGTTGTGGGAGGCCCTAACAATGAGCAGTTCTTC	CASSLVVGGPNNEQFF
TRBD2	few	TRBV2	TRBJ2-3	TGTGCCAGCAGTTCAGGACTAGCGGGAAAATACACAGATACGCAGTATTTT	CASSSGLAGKYTDTQYF
TRBD1	-	TRBV20-1	TRBJ1-2	TGCAGTGCTCGTCATGGACAGGGCCTTGGCTATGGCTACACCTTC	CSARHGQGLGYGYTF
-	-	TRBV2	TRBJ1-2	TGTGCCAGCAGTGCCCCCGTGGGGCTCCTCTATGGCTACACCTTC	CASSAPVGLLYGYTF
TRBD1	-	TRBV20-1	TRBJ2-6	TGCAGTGCAGCAGGGGGTGTTGGCTCTGGGGCCAACGTCCTGACTTTC	CSAAGGVGSGANVLTF
-	-	TRBV28	TRBJ1-2	TGTGCCAGCAGTTTGGGGGCGGAGGGCTACACCTTC	CASSLGAEGYTF
-	many	TRBV20-1	TRBJ2-7	TGCAGTGCTAGAGATCTAAGGAGAGTCTCCTACGAGCAGTACTTC	CSARDLRRVSYEQYF
TRBD1	few	TRBV7-2	TRBJ1-5	TGTGCCAGCAGCTTAGCGGAAGACAGGGTTCATCAGCCCCAGCATTTT	CASSLAEDRVHQPQHF
-	-	TRBV7-9	TRBJ1-4	TGTGCCAGCAGCCCGCCGTCGGGGGGCCTTGAAAAACTGTTTTTT	CASSPPSGGLEKLFF